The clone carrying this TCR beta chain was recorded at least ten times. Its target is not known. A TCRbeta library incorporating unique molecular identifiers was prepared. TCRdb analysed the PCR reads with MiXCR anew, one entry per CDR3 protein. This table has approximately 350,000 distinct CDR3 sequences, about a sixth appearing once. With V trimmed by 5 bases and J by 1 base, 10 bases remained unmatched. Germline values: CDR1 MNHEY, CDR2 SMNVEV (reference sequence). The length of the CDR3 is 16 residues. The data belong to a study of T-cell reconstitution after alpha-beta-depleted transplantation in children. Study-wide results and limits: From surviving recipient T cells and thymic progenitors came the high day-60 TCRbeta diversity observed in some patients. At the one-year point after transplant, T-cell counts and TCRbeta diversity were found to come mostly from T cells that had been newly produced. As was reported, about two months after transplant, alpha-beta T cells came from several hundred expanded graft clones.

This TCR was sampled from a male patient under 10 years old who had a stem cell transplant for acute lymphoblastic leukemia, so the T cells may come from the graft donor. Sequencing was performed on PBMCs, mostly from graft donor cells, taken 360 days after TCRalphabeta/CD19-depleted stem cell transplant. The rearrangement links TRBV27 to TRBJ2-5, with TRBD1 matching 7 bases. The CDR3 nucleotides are TGTGCCAGCAGTACAGGGCAGGGGGTCCCCCAAGAGACCCAGTACTTC. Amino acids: CASSTGQGVPQETQYF.